This T cell receptor (beta chain) came from a study of blood T cell repertoires in COVID-19. Per germline, CDR1 MNHEY and CDR2 SMNVEV (reference sequence). This CDR3 has 18 amino acids. V lost 5 bases and J lost 7, with 27 bases in between. Original analysis: Nucleated cell number was recorded as an estimate derived from reference gene primer amplification. Some clones are missing from TCRdb's copy, which holds only in-frame ones; the method was immunoSEQ multiplex PCR. That table is the source of V, J and clone size, and D and trimming were worked out from the DNA. The table lists around 160,000 clones, 65% to 90% of them singletons, with approximately 8% in the top ten.

This TCR was recovered from a man between 60 and 75 years old with acute or convalescent COVID-19. The V gene is TRBV27, the J gene TRBJ2-1; the D gene is possibly TRBD2 (9 bases). The sequenced sample consisted of peripheral blood. CDR3 bases: TGTGCCAGCAGTCCGATACAGGGGGGGCTAGCGGGATCGAATGAGCAGTTCTTC. Its protein is CASSPIQGGLAGSNEQFF.